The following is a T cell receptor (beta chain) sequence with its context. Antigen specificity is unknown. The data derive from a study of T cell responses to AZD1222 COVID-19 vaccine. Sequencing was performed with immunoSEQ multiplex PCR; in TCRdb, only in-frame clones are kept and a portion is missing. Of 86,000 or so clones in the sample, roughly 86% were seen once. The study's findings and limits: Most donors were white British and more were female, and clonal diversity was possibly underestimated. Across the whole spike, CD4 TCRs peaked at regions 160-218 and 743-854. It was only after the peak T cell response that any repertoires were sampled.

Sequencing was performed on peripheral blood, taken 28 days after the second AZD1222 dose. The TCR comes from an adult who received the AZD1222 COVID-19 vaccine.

CDR3 coding DNA: TGCGCCAGCAGCTCCCCACGGGAGGGAGGCCTGAACACTGAAGCTTTCTTT. Translation: CASSSPREGGLNTEAFF. The chain has TRBV4-3 and TRBJ1-1; D remains ambiguous. The CDR3 is 17 residues long. Germline CDR1 and CDR2: LGHNA and YSLEER. The germline V and J ends were trimmed by 5 bases and 0 bases, with 19 bases remaining between them.